Listed here are 7 T cell receptor beta chains from one sample, sequenced in a study of T cell repertoires in cytomegalovirus infection. TCRdb fed the reads into MiXCR, producing one record per CDR3 protein. Seen here are hundreds of thousands of distinct CDR3 sequences, under 20% observed once, and the top ten hold 12%. Specimen: PBMCs. Every receptor here comes from a human donor in good health (CMV status not recorded). Some clones in this sample may be carry-over from other donors' samples.

This clonotype was counted many times. The chain uses TRBV7-2 and TRBJ1-2, with TRBD1 as a possible D gene (5 bases). Germline CDR1 is SGHTA and CDR2 is FQGNSA. The CDR3 is 13 residues long. The V end lost 5 bases, the J end lost 4 bases, and 11 bases lay between the germline ends. CDR3 in DNA: TGTGCCAGCAGCCTTGACAGCGGCTATGGCTACACCTTC. Encoded protein: CASSLDSGYGYTF.

The V call is TRBV7-4, the J call TRBJ2-3, with D hard to call. The CDR3 sequence is 14 residues long. Germline CDR1 SGHVT, CDR2 SQSDAQ. The V gene lost 2 bases and the J gene lost 4 bases, with 10 bases spanning the gap. The CDR3 region is CASSLTFMADTQYF. The CDR3, as DNA: TGTGCCAGCAGCTTAACTTTTATGGCAGATACGCAGTATTTT.

This chain links TRBV7-2 with TRBJ2-5; 10 nucleotides match TRBD2. This CDR3 is built from 15 residues. V shed 0 bases, J shed 2 bases, and the junction held 0 bases outside the gene matches. CDR1 is SGHTA and CDR2 is FQGNSA in the germline V gene. The CDR3 spells CASSLATSGQETQYF. In nucleotides, the CDR3 is TGTGCCAGCAGCTTAGCGACTAGCGGGCAAGAGACCCAGTACTTC. The whole variable domain, remainder taken from reference TRBV7-2 and TRBJ2-5, is GAGVSQSPSNKVTEKGKDVELRCDPISGHTALYWYRQSLGQGLEFLIYFQGNSAPDKSGLPSDRFSAERTGGSVSTLTIQRTQQEDSAVYLCASSLATSGQETQYFGPGTRLLVL.

This chain joins TRBV3-1 and TRBJ2-1; D is unclear. The CDR3 is made up of 14 amino acids. V was trimmed by 1 base and J by 8 bases, leaving 12 bases between them. Germline CDR1 and CDR2: LGHDT and YNNKEL (reference sequence). DNA of the CDR3: TGTGCCAGCAGCCAAGCCCCTGGTGGTGATGAGCAGTTCTTC. It yields the protein CASSQAPGGDEQFF.

This clonotype was detected a few times. This chain uses TRBV27 with TRBJ2-1; 12 positions agree with TRBD1. The CDR3 contains 13 residues. Germline V lookup: CDR1 MNHEY, CDR2 SMNVEV (reference sequence). V trimming: 11 bases; J trimming: 11 bases; junction bases outside the gene matches: 10. CDR3 sequence: CAATGTGGTKQFF. CDR3 DNA: TGTGCCGCTACCGGGACAGGGGGCACGAAGCAGTTCTTC.

This chain links TRBV6-1 with TRBJ2-3; a possible D gene is TRBD1 (6 bases). Trimming shortened V by 6 bases and J by 14 bases, and 18 bases separated the two germline ends. CDR1 and CDR2 from the germline V gene are MNHNS and SASEGT. This CDR3 has 12 residues. The CDR3 coding sequence is TGTGCCAGCAGCTCCAACGCGGACAGTCTGTATTTT. Its protein is CASSSNADSLYF.

This clonotype has at least ten counts. This chain links TRBV4-2 with TRBJ1-5; D is unresolved. V was pared by 1 base and J by 8 bases, with 9 bases between. Germline V gene data show CDR1 as LGHNA and CDR2 as YNFKEQ. The CDR3 is made up of 13 amino acids. DNA of the CDR3: TGTGCCAGCAGCCAAGTGGCCTCCGAGCCCCAGCATTTT. Encoded protein: CASSQVASEPQHF.